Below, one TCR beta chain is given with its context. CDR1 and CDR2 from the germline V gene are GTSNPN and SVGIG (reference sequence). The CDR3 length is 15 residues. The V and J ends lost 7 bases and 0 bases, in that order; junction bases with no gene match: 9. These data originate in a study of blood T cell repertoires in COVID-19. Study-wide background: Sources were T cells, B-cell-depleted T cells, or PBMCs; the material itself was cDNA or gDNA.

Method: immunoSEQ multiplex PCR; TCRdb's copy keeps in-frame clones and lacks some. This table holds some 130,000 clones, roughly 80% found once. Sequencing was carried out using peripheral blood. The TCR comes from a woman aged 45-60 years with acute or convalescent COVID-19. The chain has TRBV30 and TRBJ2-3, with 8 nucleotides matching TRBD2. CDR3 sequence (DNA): TGTGCCTACCTAAAAGCGGGAGCCAGCACAGATACGCAGTATTTT. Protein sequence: CAYLKAGASTDTQYF. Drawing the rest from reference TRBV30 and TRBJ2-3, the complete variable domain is SQTIHQWPATLVQPVGSPLSLECTVEGTSNPNLYWYRQAAGRGLQLLFYSVGIGQISSEVPQNLSASRPQDRQFILSSKKLLLSDSGFYLCAYLKAGASTDTQYFGPGTRLTVL.